The source of this T cell receptor (beta chain) is a study of regulatory T cells in long-lasting Graves disease. Time point given: newly diagnosed GD, antithyroid drugs for less than 3 months. There was RNA extracted from PBMCs, and the TCR library was made from it. This clonotype was recorded at least ten times. Arm-PCR of CDR3 regions and iRepertoire HTBI primers were used to build TCR beta libraries. TCRdb itself ran the multiplex PCR reads through MiXCR, one entry per CDR3 protein. The sample contains fewer than 650,000 distinct CDR3 sequences, roughly 16% of which appear only once. These data were also reused for a study on T cells in Graves' hyperthyroidism and ophthalmopathy. From that study: Patients aged 18 to 65 had newly diagnosed hyperthyroidism lasting under 2 months. Using the HTBI primer set, a first-round RT-PCR was run on the TCR CDR3.

This clonotype originated in a man aged 18-30 years with Graves disease. Sequenced material: peripheral blood mononuclear cells (PBMCs), taken at new diagnosis, from a patient treated with antithyroid drugs.

CDR3 DNA sequence: TGTGCCAGCAGTCCAGGGGGCAGCGCCTCTGGGGCCAACGTCCTGACTTTC. This gives the protein CASSPGGSASGANVLTF. The chain has TRBV5-5 and TRBJ2-6, with TRBD1 identical over 8 bases. Germline CDR1 SGHKS, CDR2 YYEKEE (reference sequence). The V and J ends lost 5 bases and 0 bases, in that order; junction bases with no gene match: 7. The CDR3 runs to 17 residues.